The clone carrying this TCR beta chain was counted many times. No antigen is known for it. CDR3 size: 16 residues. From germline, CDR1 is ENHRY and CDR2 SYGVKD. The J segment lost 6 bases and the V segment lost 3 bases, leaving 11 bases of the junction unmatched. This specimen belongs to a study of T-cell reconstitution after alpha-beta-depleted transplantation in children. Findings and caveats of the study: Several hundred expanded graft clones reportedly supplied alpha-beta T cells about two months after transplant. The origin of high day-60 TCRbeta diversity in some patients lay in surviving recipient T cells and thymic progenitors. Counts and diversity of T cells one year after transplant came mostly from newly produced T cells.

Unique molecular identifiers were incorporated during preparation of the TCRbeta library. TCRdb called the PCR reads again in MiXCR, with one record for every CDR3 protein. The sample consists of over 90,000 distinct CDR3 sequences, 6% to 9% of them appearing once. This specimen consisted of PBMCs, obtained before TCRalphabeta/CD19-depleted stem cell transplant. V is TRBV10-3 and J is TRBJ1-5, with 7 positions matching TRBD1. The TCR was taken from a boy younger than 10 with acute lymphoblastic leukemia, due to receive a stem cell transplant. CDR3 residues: CAISEGTARSGQPQHF. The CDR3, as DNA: TGTGCCATCAGTGAAGGGACAGCGAGGTCGGGTCAGCCCCAGCATTTT.